The text below deals with one T cell receptor beta chain. This clonotype came up many times. Its antigen remains unidentified. It has no much larger one-base neighbor in the sample; base qualities were not kept. The listed sequencing device is Illumina NovaSeq 6000. TCRalpha and TCRbeta cDNA libraries were built by 5'RACE with constant-segment primers, adding sample barcodes and unique molecular identifiers. RNA was extracted from every sample with Trizol reagent. Amplification of the libraries took two PCR steps, and the second step added a second sample barcode plus Illumina TruSeq adapters. Sequencing of libraries was performed on an Illumina NovaSeq with 2 x 150 bp paired-end reads. From the authors' description of their analysis: Reads were demultiplexed and collapsed into UMI-guided consensus sequences with migec v1.2.7. With mixcr v2.1.11, UMI consensuses were aligned to TRA and TRB V and J templates and assembled into clonotypes. Expanded or contracted clonotypes were those called significant by both edgeR and NoisET, with noise models trained on biological replicates. For edgeR calls, the thresholds were a false discovery rate-adjusted p below 0.01 and a log2 fold-change of 1. As an exploratory analysis of dynamics, PCA with hierarchical clustering was applied to max-normalized trajectories of the 1000 most abundant clonotypes. Each responding clone was given a CD4 or CD8 phenotype based on the CD4+ and CD8+ repertoires, which had been sequenced separately. TCRdb trimmed the raw reads at Q25, called clones with MiXCR and kept productive beta chains. Every entry covers one CDR3 protein and lists the most common genes and DNA from its rows. For this entry, the V and J calls and clone size follow TCRdb and not the study's own pipeline. This sample has approximately 250,000 distinct CDR3 sequences in its table, and around 17% of those were observed once. Together, the top ten hold around 23% of the sample.

V and J lose 7 bases and 4 bases, and a span of 19 bases separates them. The CDR3 runs 15 residues from the cysteine to the phenylalanine. Just the 45-base CDR3 DNA is kept, in frame starting at base 1. The CDR1 and CDR2 encoded by the germline V gene are LGHNA and YSLEER. The data derive from a study of T-cell memory formation after mild COVID-19 (dated by TCRdb to 2020 to 2022). As for the study more broadly: TCR sequence clusters from the two donors were found to be largely donor specific. Longitudinal TCRalpha and TCRbeta repertoire sequencing tracked T-cell clones expanding and contracting after mild COVID-19 in a couple of donors. The cohort was made up of two young adult volunteers, one female and one male, who were previously healthy. Here is what the overall study found, with its caveats: Clones that contracted from day 15 to 85 showed balanced CD4/CD8 phenotypes, whereas a second wave of clones that expanded from day 15 to 37 leaned towards CD4+. The second-wave clones that peaked on day 37 were not confirmed to be SARS-CoV-2 specific. Some responding clones were detected in pre-infection memory, suggesting pre-existing cross-reactive memory T cells joined the SARS-CoV-2 response. Contracting CD4+ clones were located mainly in the CM and EM memory subsets, whereas CD8+ clones were found to be enriched in EMRA. The study covered only a couple of mild cases, and larger cohorts including severe cases with pre-infection samples were considered necessary.

Ficoll-Paque density gradient centrifugation was the method used to isolate PBMCs. The sample taken for sequencing was PBMCs or a T cell subset sorted from them (not recorded which). The chain employs TRBV4-3 and TRBJ1-2; TRBD1 is a weak D gene call, 6 bases matching. The sequence was obtained from a man aged 18 to 30 who had mild COVID-19 (a few samples of this study predate the infection). The sample titles of this study are shuffled in the database, so cell type and time point are left out; the donor was told from shared clones. The CDR3 corresponds to CASTRQAGDSYGYTF. In nucleotides, the sequence is TGCGCCAGCACCCGGCAGGCAGGGGACTCCTATGGCTACACCTTC.